These 32 T cell receptor beta chains were sequenced from one sample in a study of CD8 T cells in Susac syndrome. It was with random hexamers that about 0.45 to 1 ug RNA was reverse transcribed. In TCRdb, the immunoSEQ multiplex PCR reads were re-called with MiXCR into one record per CDR3 protein. This sample has 160,000 or so distinct CDR3 sequences; 85% to 95% occur once, and the top ten carry around 0.13%. The sequenced sample consisted of CD4+ T cells from PBMCs. Receptors were obtained from a human donor in good health.

This clonotype was found once. The gene calls are TRBV3-1 and TRBJ2-1, with 10 bases that match TRBD2. This CDR3 is 17 amino acids long. In germline, CDR1 is LGHDT, CDR2 YNNKEL (reference sequence). J was trimmed by 8 bases and V by 3 bases; bases with no gene match: 13. CDR3 amino acids: CASSHPRQSGGADEQFF. Written as DNA, the CDR3 is TGTGCCAGCAGCCACCCCCGGCAGAGCGGGGGGGCCGATGAGCAGTTCTTC.

The rearrangement uses TRBV12-3 or TRBV12-4 and TRBJ2-3, with a tentative D call TRBD2 (6 bases). The CDR3 is made up of 16 amino acids. V gave up 1 base and J gave up 4 bases, with 15 bases separating them. CDR3 DNA: TGTGCCAGCAGTTTAGGAACTAGCAGACGGGCAGATACGCAGTATTTT. Translation gives CASSLGTSRRADTQYF.

J is TRBJ1-1 and V is TRBV10-2; D is ambiguous. In germline, CDR1 is WSHSY, CDR2 SAAADI. V was trimmed by 7 bases and J by 5 bases, leaving 14 bases between them. This CDR3 comprises 13 residues. The CDR3 DNA follows: TGCGCCAGCACCCGGGCCATGGGAACTGAAGCTTTCTTT. Protein sequence: CASTRAMGTEAFF.

The CDR3 protein is CASTVRDGYEQYF. The CDR3 DNA is TGTGCCAGCACCGTCCGGGACGGCTACGAGCAGTACTTC. The chain uses TRBV6-5 and TRBJ2-7, with D perhaps being TRBD1 or TRBD2 (5 bases each). The germline CDR1 and CDR2 sequences are MNHEY and SVGAGI. V was trimmed by 7 bases and J by 3 bases, leaving 13 bases between them. The CDR3 length is 13 residues.

This clonotype came up once. The J gene is TRBJ1-2, the V gene TRBV5-1; 7 positions agree with TRBD1. V shed 1 base and J 2 bases; nucleotides not matched to a gene: 2. The germline gives CDR1 SGHRS, CDR2 YFSETQ. The CDR3 extends over 14 amino acids. The DNA for the CDR3 is TGCGCCAGCAGCTTGATAGGGGGCAACTATGGCTACACCTTC. It translates to CASSLIGGNYGYTF.

V gene TRBV11-2 combines with J gene TRBJ1-2, with a tentative D call TRBD1 (5 bases). The CDR3 runs 15 residues. The V end was cut by 1 base, the J end by 7 bases, with 16 bases between. The germline CDR1 and CDR2 sequences are SGHAT and FQNNGV. The CDR3 loop is CASSLVRGIRSGYTF. The CDR3 nucleotides are TGTGCCAGCAGCTTAGTACGGGGGATCAGATCTGGCTACACCTTC.

This clonotype was observed a few times. This rearrangement joins TRBV5-1 to TRBJ2-7; 10 nucleotides line up with TRBD1. The CDR3 totals 14 residues. CDR1 and CDR2 (germline): SGHRS, YFSETQ. Trimming removed 4 bases from V and 3 bases from J; junction bases left unmatched: 4. The CDR3, as DNA: TGCGCCAGCAGCCCCGGGACAGGGGACTACGAGCAGTACTTC. It codes for CASSPGTGDYEQYF.

The chain carries TRBV2 and TRBJ1-5; possible D gene TRBD1, 6 bases. The germline V gene has CDR1 SNHLY and CDR2 FYNNEI. Trimming pared 6 bases from V and 10 bases from J, leaving 13 bases between. This CDR3 region has 12 residues. Here the CDR3 reads CASSTGGRPQHF. CDR3 sequence (DNA): TGTGCCAGCAGCACCGGGGGGCGACCCCAGCATTTT. Full variable domain (outside the CDR3, taken from reference TRBV2 and TRBJ1-5): EPEVTQTPSHQVTQMGQEVILRCVPISNHLYFYWYRQILGQKVEFLVSFYNNEISEKSEIFDDQFSVERPDGSNFTLKIRSTKLEDSAMYFCASSTGGRPQHFGDGTRLSIL.

The J gene is TRBJ2-2, the V gene TRBV2; D ambiguous. Germline values: CDR1 SNHLY, CDR2 FYNNEI. The CDR3 runs to 14 residues. Trimming removed 6 bases at V and 4 bases at J, with 12 bases between. The CDR3 loop reads CASRAGPTTGELFF. CDR3 nucleotide sequence: TGTGCCAGCAGAGCCGGGCCTACCACCGGGGAGCTGTTTTTT.

V is TRBV20-1 and J is TRBJ2-1; tentative D call: TRBD1 (6 bases). Per germline, CDR1 DFQATT and CDR2 SNEGSKA (reference sequence). V was pared by 2 bases and J by 2 bases, with 10 bases between. CDR3 length equals 14 residues. The CDR3 DNA sequence: TGCAGTGCTAGACGATCAGGGGCCTACAATGAGCAGTTCTTC. Translating it yields CSARRSGAYNEQFF.

The V call is TRBV5-1, the J call TRBJ2-2, with D hard to call. Deletions cut 0 bases from V and 7 bases from J, with 4 bases between. The CDR3 is 12 amino acids. Germline V gives CDR1 SGHRS, CDR2 YFSETQ. The CDR3 DNA is TGCGCCAGCAGCTTGGATCTCGGGGAGCTGTTTTTT. This translates into CASSLDLGELFF.

The chain uses TRBV7-2 and TRBJ2-5; no firm D call. Germline CDR1 and CDR2: SGHTA and FQGNSA. The CDR3 is made up of 14 amino acids. V lost 5 bases, J lost 4 bases, and 14 bases lay in between. The CDR3 bases are TGTGCCAGCAGCCCAAACGGCGATGGAGAGACCCAGTACTTC. The encoded protein is CASSPNGDGETQYF.

The V and J genes are TRBV20-1 and TRBJ1-5; D uncertain. CDR3 length: 14 amino acids. Trimming removed 1 base from V and 2 bases from J, with 9 bases in between. Germline CDR1 reads DFQATT; CDR2 reads SNEGSKA (reference sequence). The chain's CDR3 is CSARVNGGNQPQHF. The CDR3 bases are TGCAGTGCTAGAGTAAACGGAGGCAATCAGCCCCAGCATTTT.

V gene TRBV5-4 combines with J gene TRBJ2-2, with 10 bases identical to TRBD2. With 0 bases clipped from V and 0 bases from J, the junction kept 5 bases outside the gene matches. CDR1 and CDR2 (germline): SGHNT, YYREEE (reference sequence). The CDR3 has 18 amino acids. Here the CDR3 reads CASSLGLAGAANTGELFF. CDR3 coding DNA: TGTGCCAGCAGCTTGGGGCTAGCGGGGGCCGCGAACACCGGGGAGCTGTTTTTT.

The J gene is TRBJ1-2, the V gene TRBV5-4; TRBD1 agrees at 10 bases. This CDR3 comprises 16 residues. The J segment lost 5 bases and the V segment lost 5 bases, leaving 12 bases of the junction unmatched. In germline, CDR1 is SGHNT, CDR2 YYREEE (reference sequence). This CDR3 reads CASSGAQGQGYYGYTF. CDR3 coding DNA: TGTGCCAGCAGTGGCGCTCAGGGACAGGGGTATTATGGCTACACCTTC.

The chain has TRBV19 and TRBJ1-4, with TRBD1 as a possible D gene (5 bases). V was cut by 5 bases and J by 2 bases, with 12 bases left in between. CDR1 LNHDA and CDR2 SQIVND come from the germline V gene (reference sequence). The CDR3 runs 15 residues. The CDR3 nucleotides are TGTGCCAGTAGTCCGTCCGGGGCTACTAATGAAAAACTGTTTTTT. This sequence encodes CASSPSGATNEKLFF. Full variable domain (rest looked up from reference TRBV19 and TRBJ1-4): DGGITQSPKYLFRKEGQNVTLSCEQNLNHDAMYWYRQDPGQGLRLIYYSQIVNDFQKGDIAEGYSVSREKKESFPLTVTSAQKNPTAFYLCASSPSGATNEKLFFGSGTQLSVL.

This clonotype came up once. The chain is built from TRBV3-1 and TRBJ1-4; D remains ambiguous. Germline-derived CDR1 and CDR2 are LGHDT and YNNKEL (reference sequence). CDR3 length equals 16 residues. Trimming removed 1 base from V and 0 bases from J, with 9 bases in between. CDR3 bases: TGTGCCAGCAGCCAAGTAGGAGAAACAACTAATGAAAAACTGTTTTTT. Translating gives CASSQVGETTNEKLFF.

This rearrangement joins TRBV2 to TRBJ2-2; 8 nucleotides line up with TRBD2. Trimming at V came to 7 bases and at J to 1 base, leaving 8 bases not matched to a gene. Per the germline V gene, CDR1 is SNHLY and CDR2 is FYNNEI. The CDR3 spans 16 residues. CDR3 bases: TGTGCCAGCACCCTCTACGGGGGGGGGAACACCGGGGAGCTGTTTTTT. Residues: CASTLYGGGNTGELFF.

The chain uses TRBV3-1 and TRBJ2-7; D is unresolved. This CDR3 spans 12 amino acids. V lost 1 base, J lost 6 bases, and 7 bases lay in between. Germline values: CDR1 LGHDT, CDR2 YNNKEL (reference sequence). The CDR3 protein is CASSQVEGEQYF. CDR3 nucleotide sequence: TGTGCCAGCAGCCAAGTGGAAGGCGAGCAGTACTTC.

The chain joins TRBV5-1 to TRBJ2-1, with D maybe TRBD1 (6 bases). CDR1 and CDR2 from the germline V gene are SGHRS and YFSETQ. The ends were cut back, 4 bases at V and 8 bases at J, with 16 bases in the middle. The CDR3 is 14 amino acids. CDR3 loop: CASSRRDTLDEQFF. The CDR3 nucleotides read TGCGCCAGCAGCCGTCGGGACACCCTCGATGAGCAGTTCTTC.

The V and J genes are TRBV5-1 and TRBJ2-3; D call uncertain. The germline V gene has CDR1 SGHRS and CDR2 YFSETQ. V was shortened by 0 bases and J by 0 bases, with 11 bases between the two germline ends. CDR3 size: 16 residues. This CDR3 is CASSLAGESSTDTQYF. The CDR3 nucleotides read TGCGCCAGCAGCTTGGCCGGCGAATCCAGCACAGATACGCAGTATTTT.

The chain has TRBV13 and TRBJ1-5; D ambiguous. This CDR3 contains 15 residues. Germline assignment: CDR1 PRHDT and CDR2 FYEKMQ (reference sequence). V lost 5 bases and J 0 bases, leaving 11 bases between the germline ends. For the CDR3, the DNA is TGTGCCAGCAGCCGCCGACAATATAGCAATCAGCCCCAGCATTTT. It specifies CASSRRQYSNQPQHF.

This chain links TRBV6-5 with TRBJ2-5; maybe TRBD1 (6 bases). With 0 bases removed from V and 7 bases from J, the gap between germline ends came to 12 bases. This CDR3 is 14 amino acids long. Looked up from germline, CDR1 is MNHEY and CDR2 is SVGAGI. CDR3 in DNA: TGTGCCAGCAGTTACTCGTCACAGGGTATGACCCAGTACTTC. Translating gives CASSYSSQGMTQYF.

The V gene is TRBV5-1, the J gene TRBJ1-6; the match to TRBD1 covers 7 bases. V lost 0 bases and J lost 10; bases outside the gene matches: 7. Germline V gene sequence: CDR1 SGHRS, CDR2 YFSETQ. The CDR3 loop spans 15 amino acids. This chain's CDR3 is CASSLDGQDLSPLHF. In DNA form, the CDR3 reads TGCGCCAGCAGCTTGGATGGACAGGATCTCTCACCCCTCCACTTT. Filled out from reference TRBV5-1 and TRBJ1-6, the complete variable domain reads KAGVTQTPRYLIKTRGQQVTLSCSPISGHRSVSWYQQTPGQGLQFLFEYFSETQRNKGNFPGRFSGRQFSNSRSEMNVSTLELGDSALYLCASSLDGQDLSPLHFGNGTRLTVT.

This chain uses TRBV11-2 with TRBJ2-5, with D perhaps TRBD2 (7 bases). This CDR3 comprises 15 residues. Germline assignment: CDR1 SGHAT and CDR2 FQNNGV. V lost 5 bases and J lost 5, with 18 bases in between. The CDR3 loop reads CASSPQGGAQETQYF. The CDR3 nucleotides are TGTGCCAGCAGCCCTCAAGGGGGGGCGCAGGAGACCCAGTACTTC.

This clonotype was observed a handful of times. The V and J genes are TRBV3-1 and TRBJ2-1; D unresolved. The germline V gene encodes CDR1 LGHDT and CDR2 YNNKEL (reference sequence). Trimming shortened V by 4 bases and J by 8 bases, and 12 bases separated the two germline ends. The CDR3 length is 13 residues. The CDR3 protein is CASSLRSSDEQFF. The CDR3 bases are TGTGCCAGCAGCCTCCGGAGTTCGGATGAGCAGTTCTTC.

On this clonotype: An end of the junction differs from the germline gene, which may be a read error. The chain is built from TRBV27 and TRBJ1-3, with 11 nucleotides matching TRBD1. The CDR3 is made up of 16 amino acids. Per germline, CDR1 MNHEY and CDR2 SMNVEV (reference sequence). Here the CDR3 reads CASSSPGQGVGNSIYF. CDR3 sequence (DNA): TGTGCCAGCAGTTCTCCGGGACAGGGGGTAGGAAACTCCATATATTTT.

The J gene is TRBJ2-7, the V gene TRBV19; D may be TRBD2 (6 bases). V lost 3 bases and J lost 2, with 14 bases in between. This CDR3 has 15 residues. The germline V gene encodes CDR1 LNHDA and CDR2 SQIVND (reference sequence). CDR3 sequence: CASSMALGGPYEQYF. CDR3 DNA: TGTGCCAGTAGTATGGCCCTGGGAGGACCCTACGAGCAGTACTTC.

The chain carries TRBV4-1 and TRBJ1-6; 8 bases agree with TRBD1. Germline assignment: CDR1 MGHRA and CDR2 YSYEKL. The CDR3 has 15 amino acids. Losses at the gene ends were 2 bases for V and 9 bases for J; bases not matched to a gene: 6. CDR3 amino acids: CASSQPRGQGSPLHF. Written as DNA, the CDR3 is TGCGCCAGCAGCCAACCCCGAGGACAGGGTTCACCCCTCCACTTT.

J is TRBJ1-1 and V is TRBV29-1, with D possibly being TRBD1 (5 bases). The CDR3 contains 11 residues. CDR1 and CDR2 from the germline V gene are SQVTM and ANQGSEA. V shed 7 bases and J shed 1 base, with 7 bases lying between them. In DNA form, the CDR3 reads TGCAGCGCGGGACCGAACACTGAAGCTTTCTTT. Protein sequence: CSAGPNTEAFF.

The J gene is TRBJ2-3, the V gene TRBV2, with 7 bases lining up with TRBD2. Germline values: CDR1 SNHLY, CDR2 FYNNEI. CDR3 length equals 15 residues. The junction had 6 bases not matched to a gene; V was cut back by 2 bases and J by 4 bases. The CDR3 here is CASSEQSSGADTQYF. CDR3 bases: TGTGCCAGCAGTGAACAATCCAGCGGGGCAGATACGCAGTATTTT.

This chain uses TRBV6-5 with TRBJ2-7; 8 bases fit TRBD2. CDR3 size: 14 residues. CDR1 and CDR2 (germline): MNHEY, SVGAGI. Trimming took 9 bases from V and 7 from J; bases not matched to a gene: 14. The CDR3 DNA reads as TGTGCCAGTAGAGTTGACGGGGGGGCCCTTGAGCAGTACTTC. Translating it yields CASRVDGGALEQYF.